These 5 T cell receptor beta chains were all obtained from the same sample, sequenced in a study of T cell responses to AZD1222 COVID-19 vaccine. Some clones are missing from TCRdb's copy, which holds only in-frame ones; the method was immunoSEQ multiplex PCR. The sample consists of about 100,000 clones, 84% of them appearing once. Sequences were derived from peripheral blood, sampled on day 0 of AZD1222 vaccination. These receptors were collected from an adult in good health.

This sequence joins TRBV19 and TRBJ2-1; D perhaps matches TRBD1 (6 bases). The CDR3 length is 16 residues. Trimming left V 5 bases short and J 9 bases short, with 23 bases between. Looked up from germline, CDR1 is LNHDA and CDR2 is SQIVND (reference sequence). The CDR3 DNA is TGTGCCAGTAGTTCAGCCTTTGGGGGCAGGAGCGGTGAGCAGTTCTTC. Its protein is CASSSAFGGRSGEQFF.

V is TRBV6-4 and J is TRBJ2-7; D gene unclear. Germline values: CDR1 MRHNA, CDR2 SNTAGT. V lost 4 bases and J 3 bases, leaving 7 bases between the germline ends. The CDR3 spans 12 residues. The CDR3 DNA sequence: TGTGCCAGCAGTGCCAAAGGCTACGAGCAGTACGTC. Its translation is CASSAKGYEQYV.

The V gene is TRBV7-2, the J gene TRBJ2-7, with 10 bases that match TRBD2. Germline-derived CDR1 and CDR2 are SGHTA and FQGNSA. This CDR3 contains 18 residues. V trimming: 5 bases; J trimming: 0 bases; junction bases outside the gene matches: 13. The CDR3 nucleotides read TGTGCCAGCAGCCTGTCACGACCAGGGACTAGCGTCTCCTACGAGCAGTACTTC. This translates into CASSLSRPGTSVSYEQYF. Drawing the rest from reference TRBV7-2 and TRBJ2-7, the complete variable domain is GAGVSQSPSNKVTEKGKDVELRCDPISGHTALYWYRQSLGQGLEFLIYFQGNSAPDKSGLPSDRFSAERTGGSVSTLTIQRTQQEDSAVYLCASSLSRPGTSVSYEQYFGPGTRLTVT.

V and J are TRBV5-5 and TRBJ2-7; D perhaps matches TRBD1 (6 bases). The CDR3 is 15 residues long. Trimming pared 4 bases from V and 0 bases from J, leaving 14 bases between. Looked up from germline, CDR1 is SGHKS and CDR2 is YYEKEE (reference sequence). CDR3 in DNA: TGTGCCAGCAGCCCACAGGGCCCCGTCTCCTACGAGCAGTACTTC. Translated: CASSPQGPVSYEQYF.

This chain links TRBV7-6 with TRBJ2-1; D is undetermined. Germline V gene lookup returns CDR1 SGHVS and CDR2 FNYEAQ. V was trimmed by 2 bases and J by 2 bases, leaving 10 bases between them. This CDR3 comprises 15 residues. For the CDR3, the DNA is TGTGCCAGCAGCTTATTTGGCGGAACCTACAATGAGCAGTTCTTC. Translation gives CASSLFGGTYNEQFF.